This TCR beta chain emerged from a study of tissue T cells after allogeneic stem cell transplantation. Repertoires were generated with immunoSEQ multiplex PCR, while TCRdb's copy carries only in-frame clones and drops some. Altogether some 43,000 clones are present, around nine tenths being singletons, with the ten largest covering under 4%. Trimming at V came to 5 bases and at J to 6 bases, leaving 6 bases not matched to a gene. Germline assignment: CDR1 SGHVS and CDR2 FQNEAQ. The CDR3 is made up of 15 amino acids. This chain joins TRBV7-8 and TRBJ2-3; 12 nucleotides line up with TRBD2. The sequences come from blood, collected before transplantation. The TCR comes from a woman aged 40 to 75 who later had graft-versus-host disease after an allogeneic stem cell transplant. In DNA form, the CDR3 reads TGTGCCAGCAGCCTCCGACTAGCGGGAGTGGATACGCAGTATTTT. The encoded protein is CASSLRLAGVDTQYF.